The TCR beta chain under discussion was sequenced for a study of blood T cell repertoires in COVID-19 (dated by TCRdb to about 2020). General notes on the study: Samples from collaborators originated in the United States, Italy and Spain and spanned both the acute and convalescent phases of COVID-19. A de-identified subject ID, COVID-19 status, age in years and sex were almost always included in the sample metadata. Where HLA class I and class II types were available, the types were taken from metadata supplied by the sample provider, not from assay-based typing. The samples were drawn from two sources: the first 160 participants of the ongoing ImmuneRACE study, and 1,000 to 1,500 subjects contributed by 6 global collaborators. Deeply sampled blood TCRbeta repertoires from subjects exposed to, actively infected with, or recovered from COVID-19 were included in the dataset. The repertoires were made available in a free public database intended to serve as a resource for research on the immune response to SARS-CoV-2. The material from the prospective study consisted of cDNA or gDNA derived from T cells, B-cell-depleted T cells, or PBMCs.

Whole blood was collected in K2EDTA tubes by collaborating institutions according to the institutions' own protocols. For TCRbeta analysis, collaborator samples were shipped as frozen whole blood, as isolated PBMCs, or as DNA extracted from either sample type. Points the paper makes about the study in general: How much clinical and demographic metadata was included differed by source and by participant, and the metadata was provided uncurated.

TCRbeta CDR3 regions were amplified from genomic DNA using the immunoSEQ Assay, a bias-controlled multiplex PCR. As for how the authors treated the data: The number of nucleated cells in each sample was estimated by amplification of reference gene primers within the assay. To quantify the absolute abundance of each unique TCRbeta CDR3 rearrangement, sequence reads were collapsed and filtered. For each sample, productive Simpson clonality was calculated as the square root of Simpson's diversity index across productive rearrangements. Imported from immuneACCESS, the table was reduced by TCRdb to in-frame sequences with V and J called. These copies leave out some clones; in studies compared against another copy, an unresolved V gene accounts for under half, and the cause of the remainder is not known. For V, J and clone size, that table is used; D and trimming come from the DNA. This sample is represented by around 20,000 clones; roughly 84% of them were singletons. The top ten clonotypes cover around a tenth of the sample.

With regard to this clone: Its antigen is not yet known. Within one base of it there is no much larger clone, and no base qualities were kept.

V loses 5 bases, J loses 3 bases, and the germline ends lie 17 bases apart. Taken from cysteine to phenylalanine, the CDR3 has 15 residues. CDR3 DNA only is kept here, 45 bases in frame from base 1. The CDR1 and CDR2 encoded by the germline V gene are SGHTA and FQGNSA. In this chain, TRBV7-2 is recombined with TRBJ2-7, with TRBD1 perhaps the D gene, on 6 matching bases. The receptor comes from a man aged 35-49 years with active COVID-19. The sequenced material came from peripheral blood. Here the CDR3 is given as CASSVDRPWNYEQYF. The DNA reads TGTGCCAGCAGCGTTGACAGGCCTTGGAACTACGAGCAGTACTTC.